Below, 6 T cell receptor beta chains from the same sample are listed, as sequenced in a study of cytomegalovirus exposure and HLA in healthy donors. It was with 60 Vbeta and 13 Jbeta primers that the PCR ran. Produced via immunoSEQ multiplex PCR; TCRdb's table is partial and in-frame only. The table lists about 250,000 clones, about 77% of them singletons, with roughly 0.45% in the top ten. The sample comprised PBMCs. The source of these receptors is a boy between 5 and 17 years old in good health and CMV-seronegative.

The chain has TRBV7-9 and TRBJ2-3; 11 nucleotides agree with TRBD2. The CDR3 has 19 amino acids. Germline V gives CDR1 SEHNR, CDR2 FQNEAQ (reference sequence). Trimming at V came to 5 bases and at J to 5 bases, leaving 18 bases not matched to a gene. CDR3 protein: CASSPRFGLAGGQRDTQYF. The CDR3, as DNA: TGTGCCAGCAGCCCCAGATTCGGTTTAGCGGGGGGGCAGAGAGATACGCAGTATTTT.

V and J are TRBV11-3 and TRBJ1-6, with D maybe TRBD1 (6 bases). This CDR3 contains 16 residues. V was cut by 0 bases and J by 10 bases, with 16 bases left in between. CDR1 SGHNT and CDR2 YENEEA come from the germline V gene. CDR3 amino acids: CASSLDGGQLNSPLHF. In DNA, the CDR3 is TGTGCCAGCAGCTTAGATGGTGGACAGCTAAACTCACCCCTCCACTTT.

V and J are TRBV15 and TRBJ1-3; 8 nucleotides align to TRBD1. The CDR3 has 15 amino acids. Trimming at V came to 1 base and at J to 8 bases, leaving 7 bases not matched to a gene. Per germline, CDR1 LNHNV and CDR2 YYDKDF (reference sequence). The CDR3 DNA is TGTGCCACCAGCAGAGCCCCCGACAGGGGTGACACCATATATTTT. Protein: CATSRAPDRGDTIYF.

The table lists this clone with a few counts. J is TRBJ1-4 and V is TRBV6-6, with D uncertain. CDR1 and CDR2 (germline): MNHNY, SVGAGI (reference sequence). V was trimmed by 3 bases and J by 7 bases, leaving 3 bases between them. The length of the CDR3 is 11 residues. This CDR3 reads CASSYSEKLFF. The CDR3 DNA reads TGTGCCAGCAGTTATAGTGAAAAACTGTTTTTT.

There are a few counts of this clone. The rearrangement uses TRBV5-1 and TRBJ2-7, with D perhaps TRBD2 (7 bases). Trimming shortened V by 4 bases and J by 7 bases, and 15 bases separated the two germline ends. The CDR3 is 13 residues long. From germline, CDR1 is SGHRS and CDR2 YFSETQ. CDR3 DNA: TGCGCCAGCAGCCTAGGGGGGGGCAAAGAGCAGTACTTC. As protein: CASSLGGGKEQYF.

In its sample, this clone was seen a few times. The CDR3 here is CASSVEQDYGYTF. The CDR3, as DNA: TGTGCCAGCAGCGTCGAACAGGACTATGGCTACACCTTC. The chain uses TRBV2 and TRBJ1-2; D is possibly TRBD1 (5 bases). V shed 6 bases and J shed 3 bases, with 11 bases lying between them. Germline CDR1 is SNHLY and CDR2 is FYNNEI. CDR3 size: 13 residues.